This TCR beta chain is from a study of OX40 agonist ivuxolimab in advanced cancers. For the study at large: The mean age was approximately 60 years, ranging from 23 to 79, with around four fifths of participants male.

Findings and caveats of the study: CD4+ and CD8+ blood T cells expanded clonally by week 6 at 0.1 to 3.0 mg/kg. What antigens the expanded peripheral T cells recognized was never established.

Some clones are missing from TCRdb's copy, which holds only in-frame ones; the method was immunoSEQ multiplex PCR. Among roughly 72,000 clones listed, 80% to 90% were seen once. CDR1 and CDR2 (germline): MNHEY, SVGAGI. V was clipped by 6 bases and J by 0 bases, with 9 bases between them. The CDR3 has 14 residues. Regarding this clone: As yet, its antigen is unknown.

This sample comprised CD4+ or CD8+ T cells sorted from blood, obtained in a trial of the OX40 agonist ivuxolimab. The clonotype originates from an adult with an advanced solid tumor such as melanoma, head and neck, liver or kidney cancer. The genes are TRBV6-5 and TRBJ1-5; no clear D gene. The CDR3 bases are TGTGCCAGCAGCCCGAGGAATAGCAATCAGCCCCAGCATTTT. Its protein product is CASSPRNSNQPQHF.